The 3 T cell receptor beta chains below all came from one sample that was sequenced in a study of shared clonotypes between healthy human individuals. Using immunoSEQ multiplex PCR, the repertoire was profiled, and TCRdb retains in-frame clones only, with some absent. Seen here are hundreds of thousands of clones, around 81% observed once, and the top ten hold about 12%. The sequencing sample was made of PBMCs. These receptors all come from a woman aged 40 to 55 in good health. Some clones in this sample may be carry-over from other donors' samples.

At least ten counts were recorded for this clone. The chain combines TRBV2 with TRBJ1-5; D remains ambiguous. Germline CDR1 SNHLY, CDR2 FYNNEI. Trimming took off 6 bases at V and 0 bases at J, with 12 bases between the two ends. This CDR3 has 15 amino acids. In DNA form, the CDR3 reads TGTGCCAGCAGCCTGGAGCTATATAGCAATCAGCCCCAGCATTTT. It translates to CASSLELYSNQPQHF.

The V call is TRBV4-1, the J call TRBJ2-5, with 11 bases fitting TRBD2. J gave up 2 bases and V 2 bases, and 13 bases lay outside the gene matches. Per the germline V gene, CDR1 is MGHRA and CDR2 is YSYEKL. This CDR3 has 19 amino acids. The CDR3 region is CASSQLAPLAGGTQETQYF. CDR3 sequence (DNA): TGCGCCAGCAGCCAATTGGCGCCTTTAGCGGGAGGGACTCAAGAGACCCAGTACTTC.

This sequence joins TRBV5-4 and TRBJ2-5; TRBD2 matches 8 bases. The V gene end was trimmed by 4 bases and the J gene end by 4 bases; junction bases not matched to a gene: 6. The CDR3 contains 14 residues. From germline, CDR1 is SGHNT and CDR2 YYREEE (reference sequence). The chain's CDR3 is CASSGALAGETQYF. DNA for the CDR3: TGTGCCAGCAGCGGGGCTCTAGCGGGAGAGACCCAGTACTTC. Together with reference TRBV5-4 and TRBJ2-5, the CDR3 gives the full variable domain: ETGVTQSPTHLIKTRGQQVTLRCSSQSGHNTVSWYQQALGQGPQFIFQYYREEENGRGNFPPRFSGLQFPNYSSELNVNALELDDSALYLCASSGALAGETQYFGPGTRLLVL.